This T cell receptor (beta chain) derives from a study of regulatory T cells in long-lasting Graves disease. Time point noted: newly diagnosed GD, antithyroid drugs for less than 3 months. Scientists built the TCR library using RNA that was extracted from PBMCs. This clonotype was seen a handful of times. With 4 bases clipped from V and 3 bases from J, the junction kept 11 bases outside the gene matches. Germline CDR1 and CDR2: SGHNT and YYREEE (reference sequence). The CDR3 has 16 amino acids. To make TCR beta libraries, researchers used iRepertoire HTBI primers and Arm-PCR of CDR3 regions. TCRdb re-called the multiplex PCR reads with MiXCR, one entry per CDR3 protein. The sample yields approximately 360,000 distinct CDR3 sequences, over 9.5% seen once. These data also featured in a second study, about T cells in Graves' hyperthyroidism and ophthalmopathy.

The chain recombines TRBV5-4 with TRBJ2-7; 9 bases line up with TRBD1. This receptor was obtained from a woman between 18 and 29 years old with Graves disease. Here the sequenced sample was peripheral blood mononuclear cells (PBMCs), taken at new diagnosis, from a patient treated with antithyroid drugs. In nucleotides, the CDR3 is TGTGCCAGCAGCCAACGACAGGGGGACGCATTCTACGAGCAGTACTTC. Translation: CASSQRQGDAFYEQYF.